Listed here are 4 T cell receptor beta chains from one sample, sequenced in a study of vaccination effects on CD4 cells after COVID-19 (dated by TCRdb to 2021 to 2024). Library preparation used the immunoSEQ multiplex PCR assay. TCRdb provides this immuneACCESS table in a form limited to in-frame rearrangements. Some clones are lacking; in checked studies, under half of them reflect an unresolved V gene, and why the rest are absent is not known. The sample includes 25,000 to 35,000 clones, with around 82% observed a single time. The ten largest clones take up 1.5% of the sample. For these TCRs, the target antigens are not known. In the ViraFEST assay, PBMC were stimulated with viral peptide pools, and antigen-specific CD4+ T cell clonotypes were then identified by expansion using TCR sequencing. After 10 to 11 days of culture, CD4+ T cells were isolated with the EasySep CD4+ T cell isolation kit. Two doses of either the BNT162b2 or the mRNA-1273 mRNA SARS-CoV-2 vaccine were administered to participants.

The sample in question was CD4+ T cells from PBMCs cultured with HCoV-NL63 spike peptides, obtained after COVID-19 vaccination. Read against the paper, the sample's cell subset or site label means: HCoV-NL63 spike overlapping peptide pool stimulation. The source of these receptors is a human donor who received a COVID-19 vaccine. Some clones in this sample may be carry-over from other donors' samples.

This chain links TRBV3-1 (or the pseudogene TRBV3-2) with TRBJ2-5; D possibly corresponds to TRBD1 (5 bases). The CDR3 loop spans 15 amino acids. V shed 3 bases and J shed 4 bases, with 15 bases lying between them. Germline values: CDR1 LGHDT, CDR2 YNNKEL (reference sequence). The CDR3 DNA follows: TGTGCCAGCAGCCACGACCAGGGCATTGGAGAGACCCAGTACTTC. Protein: CASSHDQGIGETQYF.

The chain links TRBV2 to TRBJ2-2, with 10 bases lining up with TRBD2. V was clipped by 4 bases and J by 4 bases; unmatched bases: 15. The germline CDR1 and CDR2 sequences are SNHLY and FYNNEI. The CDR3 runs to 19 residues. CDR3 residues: CASSARRPSGGARTGELFF. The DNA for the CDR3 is TGTGCCAGCAGTGCCCGTCGCCCCAGCGGGGGGGCTCGCACCGGGGAGCTGTTTTTT.

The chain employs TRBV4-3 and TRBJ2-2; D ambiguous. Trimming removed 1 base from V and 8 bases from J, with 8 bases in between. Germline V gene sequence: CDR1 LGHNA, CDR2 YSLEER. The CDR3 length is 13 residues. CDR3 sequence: CASSQGRAGELFF. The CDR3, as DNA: TGCGCCAGCAGCCAAGGAAGGGCGGGGGAGCTGTTTTTT.

Here the CDR3 DNA reads TGTGCCAGCAGTGAAGCACCCTACTCACCCCAAGAGACCCAGTACTTC. This translates into CASSEAPYSPQETQYF. The chain uses TRBV6-1 and TRBJ2-5; D gene uncertain. The germline V and J ends were trimmed by 0 bases and 1 base, with 12 bases remaining between them. The germline gives CDR1 MNHNS, CDR2 SASEGT. This CDR3 is built from 16 residues.